This T cell receptor (beta chain) was sequenced in a study of cytomegalovirus exposure and HLA in healthy donors. The CDR3 runs 14 residues. Germline V gene data show CDR1 as MNHNS and CDR2 as SASEGT. Losses at the gene ends were 4 bases for V and 0 bases for J; bases not matched to a gene: 3. Primers: 60 Vbeta forward and 13 Jbeta reverse. Data came from immunoSEQ multiplex PCR; TCRdb stores just in-frame clones and leaves some out. Here the sample spans 110,000 to 150,000 clones, about 72% being singletons. The source material was PBMCs. This TCR derives from a man aged 35 to 55 in good health and CMV-seronegative. The chain carries TRBV6-1 and TRBJ2-7; 7 bases are a match to TRBD2. In DNA form, the CDR3 reads TGTGCCAGCAGTGCGCCGGGGGGCTCCTACGAGCAGTACTTC. It encodes CASSAPGGSYEQYF.